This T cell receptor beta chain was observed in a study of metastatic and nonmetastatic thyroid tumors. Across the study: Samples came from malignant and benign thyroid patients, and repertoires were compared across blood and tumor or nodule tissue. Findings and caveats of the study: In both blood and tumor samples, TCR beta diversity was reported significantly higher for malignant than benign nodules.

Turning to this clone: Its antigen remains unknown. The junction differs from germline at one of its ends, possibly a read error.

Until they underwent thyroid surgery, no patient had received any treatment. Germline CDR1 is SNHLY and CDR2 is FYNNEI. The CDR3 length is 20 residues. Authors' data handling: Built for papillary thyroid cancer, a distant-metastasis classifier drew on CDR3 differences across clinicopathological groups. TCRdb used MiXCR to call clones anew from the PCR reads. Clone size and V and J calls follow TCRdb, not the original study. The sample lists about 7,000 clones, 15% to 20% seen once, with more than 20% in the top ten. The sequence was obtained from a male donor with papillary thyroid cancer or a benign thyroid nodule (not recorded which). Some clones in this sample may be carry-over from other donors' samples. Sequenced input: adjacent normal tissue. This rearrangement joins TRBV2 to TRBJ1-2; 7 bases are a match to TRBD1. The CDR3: CASSVTIPGQRKPSKYGYTF. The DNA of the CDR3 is TGTGCCAGCAGTGTTACAATTCCGGGACAGAGGAAACCCTCTAAATATGGCTACACCTTC.